The 15 T cell receptor beta chains reported below all come from one sample, sequenced in a study of T cells in Graves' hyperthyroidism and ophthalmopathy. The TCR beta CDR3 regions underwent amplification using RNA transcripts as the source. Researchers ran a first-round RT-PCR on the TCR CDR3 using the HTBI primer set. In TCRdb, the multiplex PCR reads were re-called with MiXCR into one record per CDR3 protein. The data show 330,000 or so distinct CDR3 sequences, roughly a fifth seen once. The sequencing input was blood. The receptor set was obtained from a man aged 50 to 60 with Graves' ophthalmopathy.

In its sample, this clonotype was seen a few times. This rearrangement joins TRBV7-3 to TRBJ2-2; D not resolved. With 6 bases removed from V and 6 bases from J, the gap between germline ends came to 5 bases. The germline gives CDR1 SGHTA, CDR2 FQGTGA. CDR3 length: 11 amino acids. The CDR3 spells CASRFAGELFF. CDR3 coding DNA: TGTGCCAGCAGGTTCGCCGGGGAGCTGTTTTTT.

This clonotype came up many times. This chain connects TRBV5-6 to TRBJ2-3; D may be TRBD1 or TRBD2 (5 bases each). The CDR3 contains 15 residues. Trimming removed 4 bases from V and 1 base from J, with 13 bases in between. Germline CDR1 and CDR2: SGHDT and YYEEEE. The CDR3 nucleotides are TGTGCCAGCAGCCGGGACGTCATTCGCACAGATACGCAGTATTTT. Translation: CASSRDVIRTDTQYF.

The V and J genes are TRBV19 and TRBJ1-1, with D perhaps TRBD1 (5 bases). The CDR3 runs to 11 residues. Between the trimmed V and J ends, which lost 5 bases and 10 bases, there was a span of 11 bases. CDR1 LNHDA and CDR2 SQIVND come from the germline V gene (reference sequence). CDR3 protein: CASSSGPGAFF. Here the CDR3 DNA reads TGTGCCAGTAGTTCGGGACCGGGAGCTTTCTTT.

At least ten counts were recorded for this clonotype. The chain joins TRBV20-1 to TRBJ1-4; D remains ambiguous. Germline V CDR1 and CDR2: DFQATT, SNEGSKA (reference sequence). CDR3 size: 14 residues. Trimming pared 6 bases from V and 0 bases from J, leaving 11 bases between. The CDR3 DNA is TGCAGTGCCAAGAGACACCCAACTAATGAAAAACTGTTTTTT. As protein: CSAKRHPTNEKLFF.

There are a few counts of this clonotype. V gene TRBV6-2 or TRBV6-3 combines with J gene TRBJ1-5; weak D call: TRBD1 (5 bases). Germline assignment: CDR1 MNHEY and CDR2 SVGEGT. The CDR3 has 12 residues. The V gene lost 5 bases and the J gene lost 7 bases, with 9 bases spanning the gap. The CDR3 spells CASSPRQQPQHF. The CDR3 bases are TGTGCCAGCAGTCCTCGACAGCAGCCCCAGCATTTT.

The rearrangement joins TRBV20-1 to TRBJ1-5; D not certain. With 0 bases removed from V and 2 bases from J, the gap between germline ends came to 14 bases. From germline, CDR1 is DFQATT and CDR2 SNEGSKA (reference sequence). This CDR3 is built from 16 residues. The CDR3, as DNA: TGCAGTGCTAGAGATCTTTTACAGTACGGCAATCAGCCCCAGCATTTT. Its protein product is CSARDLLQYGNQPQHF.

Many counts were recorded for this clonotype. This chain links TRBV6-1 with TRBJ2-7; 10 bases fit TRBD2. CDR1 and CDR2 (germline): MNHNS, SASEGT. Unmatched junction bases numbered 17, after V lost 5 bases and J lost 1 base. This CDR3 spans 19 amino acids. CDR3 in DNA: TGTGCCAGCAGTTCGACCCTCGGGACTAGCGCGAAACATTCCTACGAGCAGTACTTC. Protein product: CASSSTLGTSAKHSYEQYF.

This clonotype was observed a few times. This rearrangement joins TRBV20-1 to TRBJ2-7, with 13 bases that match TRBD2. Trimming removed 6 bases from V and 4 bases from J; junction bases left unmatched: 9. This CDR3 spans 15 amino acids. Germline CDR1 reads DFQATT; CDR2 reads SNEGSKA (reference sequence). The chain's CDR3 is CSALGLAGLSYEQYF. In DNA, the CDR3 is TGCAGTGCCTTGGGACTAGCGGGATTATCGTACGAGCAGTACTTC.

In this sample, this clonotype turned up a few times. The rearrangement links TRBV24-1 to TRBJ2-1; perhaps TRBD1 as D (6 bases). Germline V gene sequence: CDR1 KGHDR, CDR2 SFDVKD. This CDR3 comprises 14 residues. V gave up 1 base and J gave up 7 bases, with 10 bases separating them. CDR3 sequence: CATSDLQGWNEQFF. The CDR3 region has the DNA TGTGCCACCAGTGATTTACAGGGTTGGAATGAGCAGTTCTTC.

J is TRBJ1-3 and V is TRBV29-1; D remains unclear. The CDR3 length is 15 residues. Germline values: CDR1 SQVTM, CDR2 ANQGSEA. V was clipped by 4 bases and J by 0 bases, with 13 bases between them. This CDR3 reads CSVGGTPSSGNTIYF. CDR3 nucleotides: TGCAGCGTTGGGGGTACCCCTTCCTCTGGAAACACCATATATTTT.

This clonotype has ten or more counts. J is TRBJ2-3 and V is TRBV13, with 9 bases that match TRBD2. J gave up 6 bases and V 0 bases, and 7 bases lay outside the gene matches. This CDR3 is built from 16 residues. Germline V gives CDR1 PRHDT, CDR2 FYEKMQ (reference sequence). The CDR3 is CASSLGAGGPPDTQYF. The DNA of the CDR3 is TGTGCCAGCAGCTTAGGAGCGGGAGGCCCCCCGGATACGCAGTATTTT.

About this clonotype itself: This may arise from a read error, as a much more abundant clone is one base away. The J gene is TRBJ1-4, the V gene TRBV28; 9 bases are shared with TRBD1. Looked up from germline, CDR1 is MDHEN and CDR2 is SYDVKM. The CDR3 covers 15 residues. CDR3 nucleotide sequence: TGTGCCAGCAGCCTCGGACAGGGGATGAATGAAGAACTGTTTTTT. Encoded protein: CASSLGQGMNEELFF. Looking up the rest from reference TRBV28 and TRBJ1-4 gives the full variable domain: DVKVTQSSRYLVKRTGEKVFLECVQDMDHENMFWYRQDPGLGLRLIYFSYDVKMKEKGDIPEGYSVSREKKERFSLILESASTNQTSMYLCASSLGQGMNEELFFGSGTQLSVL.

This clonotype has only a few counts. The chain has TRBV19 and TRBJ1-5; D is perhaps TRBD1 (6 bases). The CDR3 extends over 14 amino acids. V was pared by 8 bases and J by 7 bases, with 18 bases between. CDR1 is LNHDA, CDR2 SQIVND, per germline (reference sequence). CDR3 coding DNA: TGTGCCAGTGAAAGACAGGCAGCGGGGCAGCCCCAGCATTTT. It is translated as CASERQAAGQPQHF.

The genes are TRBV7-2 and TRBJ2-3; D is undetermined. With 6 bases removed from V and 6 bases from J, the gap between germline ends came to 10 bases. This CDR3 is built from 12 residues. CDR1 is SGHTA, CDR2 FQGNSA, per germline. The CDR3 DNA is TGTGCCAGCAGGATCACTGGGGATACGCAGTATTTT. Its protein is CASRITGDTQYF.

In this sample, this clonotype turned up a few times. The chain uses TRBV28 and TRBJ2-3, with 7 bases lining up with TRBD2. J lost 4 bases, V lost 8 bases, and 9 bases had no gene match. CDR1 and CDR2 from the germline V gene are MDHEN and SYDVKM. CDR3 size: 14 residues. CDR3 in amino acids: CASGGGGTPDTQYF. The CDR3 DNA follows: TGTGCCAGCGGTGGGGGGGGTACCCCAGATACGCAGTATTTT.